Listed below are T cell receptor beta chains from one sample, sequenced in a study of cytomegalovirus exposure and HLA in healthy donors. Here immunoSEQ multiplex PCR was the method, and the copy in TCRdb shows in-frame clones only, minus some. This sample has roughly 100,000 clones, with 70% to 75% found just once. Material: PBMCs. All receptors come from a female donor in good health and CMV-seronegative. The CDR3 runs from the conserved cysteine through the conserved F or W. Expanded clones get a size class; other rows say once, few or many, or leave the size out.

J,size,V,CDR3
TRBJ2-7,NA,TRBV4-2,CASSPLAGPSYEQYF
TRBJ2-5,NA,TRBV27,CASSFAASGIRETQYF
TRBJ2-3,NA,TRBV18,CASSPLPRGGGVDTQYF
TRBJ2-7,NA,TRBV30,CAWKAGTGPYEQYF
TRBJ1-1,NA,TRBV6-5,CASSFNRGNTEAFF
TRBJ1-1,NA,TRBV5-1,CASSFLDRSEAFF
TRBJ2-5,NA,TRBV6-5,CASSFRIAGAGETQYF
TRBJ2-3,NA,TRBV2,CASHRDRNTDTQYF
TRBJ1-2,NA,TRBV5-5,CASRGHIRYGYTF
TRBJ1-4,NA,TRBV6-1,CASSERGGNEKLFF
TRBJ2-6,NA,TRBV15,CATSLRPGSVGSGANVLTF
TRBJ1-1,once,TRBV29-1,CSVEERRTRAEAFF
TRBJ1-5,NA,TRBV27,CASSLAVTQPQHF
NA,NA,TRBV7-8,CASSPTRLAGVEQYF
TRBJ2-7,few,TRBV13,CASSLKRETYEQYF
TRBJ2-1,NA,TRBV29-1,CSVEDRTRADNEQFF
TRBJ1-6,NA,TRBV4-3,CASSQVQGALHF
TRBJ1-1,NA,TRBV11-2,CASSSGLGTEAFF
TRBJ2-1,NA,TRBV7-9,CASSLKLRLAGVLNEQFF
TRBJ1-6,NA,TRBV30,CAWRVGQGAPLHF
TRBJ2-1,NA,TRBV29-1,CSITSGLAGVREQFF
TRBJ2-2,NA,TRBV15,CATSRLAGNTGELFF
TRBJ1-1,NA,TRBV5-8,CARRTGTTEAFF
TRBJ2-7,NA,TRBV7-9,CASSSAHYYEQYF
TRBJ1-1,NA,TRBV9,CASSPWAMNTEAFF
TRBJ2-7,NA,TRBV13,CASSLGFYYEQYF
TRBJ1-1,NA,TRBV19,CASSILGQGNTEAFF
TRBJ1-2,few,TRBV10-3,CAISDGQGDYGYTF
TRBJ1-1,NA,TRBV10-3,CAIRKSGTPNTEAFF
TRBJ1-5,NA,TRBV4-2,CASSLESGGFQPQHF
TRBJ1-3,few,TRBV4-3,CASSQDWSSGNTIYF
TRBJ2-1,NA,TRBV19,CASSKSGLGGEHNEQFF
TRBJ1-1,NA,TRBV6-5,CASRISPRGLGEAFF
TRBJ2-7,few,TRBV5-1,CASSRARQGRYEQYF
TRBJ1-3,NA,TRBV13,CASSSTRSGNTIYF
TRBJ2-2,once,TRBV5-6,CASSLVYGELFF
TRBJ1-6,NA,TRBV15,CATSRFSGQVDSPLHF
TRBJ2-5,NA,TRBV7-9,CASSRTSVGETQYF
TRBJ1-4,NA,TRBV19,CASKKQGMANEKLFF
TRBJ2-4,NA,TRBV27,CASSLLPLQGDKNIQYF
TRBJ2-7,NA,TRBV5-1,CASSPGQDEQYF
TRBJ2-1,NA,TRBV6-4,CATSSGSYNEQFF
TRBJ2-7,NA,TRBV6-6,CASSYLHSYEQYF
TRBJ2-2,NA,TRBV6-4,CASSDGTPGELFF
TRBJ2-7,once,TRBV16,CASSLSDEQYF
TRBJ2-5,once,TRBV7-9,CASRQGQGEWETQYF
TRBJ2-7,NA,TRBV11-3,CASSPAGYEQYF
TRBJ1-2,once,TRBV30,CAWSVGGGYTF
TRBJ1-4,few,TRBV4-2,CASSQDDRGGEKLFF
TRBJ2-7,NA,TRBV6-5,CASRDSGTVSYEQYF
TRBJ2-7,NA,TRBV30,CAWSGRGKQYF
TRBJ2-1,NA,TRBV29-1,CSVEPRDRDSNEQFF
TRBJ1-4,few,TRBV11-3,CASSLGGGGNEKLFF
TRBJ2-7,NA,TRBV27,CASSLSQGIGSYEQYF